This T cell receptor beta chain was sequenced in a study of T cells in localized non-small cell lung cancer. As for this clone: As yet, its antigen is unknown.

Germline lookup yields CDR1 SGHVS and CDR2 FNYEAQ. With V trimmed by 3 bases and J by 9 bases, 6 bases remained unmatched. This CDR3 contains 15 residues. Study conclusions and caveats: Compared with tumor, uninvolved adjacent lung displayed greater T cell clonality, ranking highest overall. Within adjacent lung there appeared a median approximately 57 of the top 100 tumor clones. With higher T cell density in blood came longer overall survival.

Libraries were prepared by immunoSEQ multiplex PCR; TCRdb keeps only in-frame clonotypes and omits some of them. Of tens of thousands of clones in the sample, approximately 80% were seen once. Sequences were derived from peripheral blood, sampled before any cancer treatment. The genes are TRBV7-6 and TRBJ1-6; 9 bases are shared with TRBD1. The receptor's source is a female donor at least 60 years old with stage II squamous cell lung carcinoma. For the CDR3, the DNA is TGTGCCAGCAGCTTCTCGGACAGGGGAAGTTCACCCCTCCACTTT. Translation gives CASSFSDRGSSPLHF.